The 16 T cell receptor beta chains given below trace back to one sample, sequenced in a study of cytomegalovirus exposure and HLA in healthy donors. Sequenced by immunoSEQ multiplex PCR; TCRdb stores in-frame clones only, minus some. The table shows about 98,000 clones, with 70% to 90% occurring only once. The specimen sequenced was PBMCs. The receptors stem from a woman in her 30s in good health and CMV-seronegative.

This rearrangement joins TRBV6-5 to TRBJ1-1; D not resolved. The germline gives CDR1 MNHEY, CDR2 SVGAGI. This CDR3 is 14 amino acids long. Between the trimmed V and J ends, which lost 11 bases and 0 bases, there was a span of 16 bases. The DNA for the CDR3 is TGTGCCGCCTGGGCTGGCAGCATGAACACTGAAGCTTTCTTT. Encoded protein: CAAWAGSMNTEAFF.

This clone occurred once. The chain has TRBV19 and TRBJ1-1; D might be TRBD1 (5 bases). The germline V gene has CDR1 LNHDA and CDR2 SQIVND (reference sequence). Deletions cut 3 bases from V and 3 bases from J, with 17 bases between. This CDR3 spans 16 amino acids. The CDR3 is CASSIGGVGADTEAFF. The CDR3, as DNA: TGTGCCAGTAGTATCGGGGGGGTGGGAGCCGACACTGAAGCTTTCTTT.

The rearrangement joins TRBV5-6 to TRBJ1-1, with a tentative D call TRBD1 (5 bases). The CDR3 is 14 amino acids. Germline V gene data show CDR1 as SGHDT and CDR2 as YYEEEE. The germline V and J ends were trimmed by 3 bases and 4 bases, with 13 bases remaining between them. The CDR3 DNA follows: TGTGCCAGCAGCTCCGGGACGGGGGGCACTGAAGCTTTCTTT. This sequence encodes CASSSGTGGTEAFF.

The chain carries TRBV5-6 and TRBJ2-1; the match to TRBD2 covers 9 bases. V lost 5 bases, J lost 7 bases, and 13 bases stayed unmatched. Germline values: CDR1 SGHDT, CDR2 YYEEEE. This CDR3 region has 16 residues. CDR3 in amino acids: CASSFSGLAPENEQFF. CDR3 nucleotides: TGTGCCAGCAGTTTTTCTGGACTAGCGCCGGAAAATGAGCAGTTCTTC.

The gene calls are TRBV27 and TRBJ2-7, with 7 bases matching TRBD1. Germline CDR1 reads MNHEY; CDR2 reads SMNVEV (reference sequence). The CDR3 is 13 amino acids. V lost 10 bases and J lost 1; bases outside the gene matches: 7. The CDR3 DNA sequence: TGTGCCACCCGCAGGGGGTTTTCCTACGAGCAGTACTTC. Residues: CATRRGFSYEQYF.

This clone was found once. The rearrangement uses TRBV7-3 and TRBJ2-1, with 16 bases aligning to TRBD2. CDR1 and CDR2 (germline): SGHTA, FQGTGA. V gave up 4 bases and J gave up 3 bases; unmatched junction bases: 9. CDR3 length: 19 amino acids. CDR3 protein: CASSSPGTSGGAGYNEQFF. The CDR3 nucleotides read TGTGCCAGCAGCTCCCCCGGGACTAGCGGGGGGGCCGGCTACAATGAGCAGTTCTTC. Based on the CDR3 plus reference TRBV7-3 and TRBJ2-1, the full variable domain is GAGVSQTPSNKVTEKGKYVELRCDPISGHTALYWYRQSLGQGPEFLIYFQGTGAADDSGLPNDRFFAVRPEGSVSTLKIQRTERGDSAVYLCASSSPGTSGGAGYNEQFFGPGTRLTVL.

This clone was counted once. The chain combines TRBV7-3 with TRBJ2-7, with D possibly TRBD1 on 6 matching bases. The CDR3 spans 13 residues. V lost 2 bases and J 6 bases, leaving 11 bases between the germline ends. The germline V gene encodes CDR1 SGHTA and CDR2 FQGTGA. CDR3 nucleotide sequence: TGTGCCAGCAGCTTAGCCAGGGGCCGCGAGCAGTACTTC. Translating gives CASSLARGREQYF.

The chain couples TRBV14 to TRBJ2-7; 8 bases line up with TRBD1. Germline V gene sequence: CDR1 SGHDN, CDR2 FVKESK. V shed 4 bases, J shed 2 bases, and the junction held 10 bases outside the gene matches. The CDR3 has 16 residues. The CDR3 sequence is CASSLGQGRPTYEQYF. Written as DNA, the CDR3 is TGTGCCAGCAGCCTAGGACAGGGACGGCCGACCTACGAGCAGTACTTC.

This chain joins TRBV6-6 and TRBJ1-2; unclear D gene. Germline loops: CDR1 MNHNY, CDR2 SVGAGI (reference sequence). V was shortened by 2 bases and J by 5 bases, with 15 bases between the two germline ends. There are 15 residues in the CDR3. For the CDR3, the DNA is TGTGCCAGCAGTTACCGCGGGGAGGCAACTTATGGCTACACCTTC. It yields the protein CASSYRGEATYGYTF.

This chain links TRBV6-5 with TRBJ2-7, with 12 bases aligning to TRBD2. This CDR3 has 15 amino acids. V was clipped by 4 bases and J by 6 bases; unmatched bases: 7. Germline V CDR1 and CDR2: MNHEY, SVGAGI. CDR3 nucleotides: TGTGCCAGCAGTTCCCCGACTAGCGGGGGCTTCGAGCAGTACTTC. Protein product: CASSSPTSGGFEQYF.

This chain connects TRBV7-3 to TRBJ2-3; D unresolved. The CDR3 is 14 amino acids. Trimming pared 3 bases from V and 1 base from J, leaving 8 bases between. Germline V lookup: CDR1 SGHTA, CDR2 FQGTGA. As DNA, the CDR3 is TGTGCCAGCAGCTTCCGCGCCGGCACAGATACGCAGTATTTT. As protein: CASSFRAGTDTQYF.

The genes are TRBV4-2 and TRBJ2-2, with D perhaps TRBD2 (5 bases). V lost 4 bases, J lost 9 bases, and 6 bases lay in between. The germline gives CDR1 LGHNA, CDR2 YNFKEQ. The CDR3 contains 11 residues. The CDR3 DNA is TGTGCCAGCAGCCCCGGGAGGGAGCTGTTTTTT. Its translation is CASSPGRELFF.

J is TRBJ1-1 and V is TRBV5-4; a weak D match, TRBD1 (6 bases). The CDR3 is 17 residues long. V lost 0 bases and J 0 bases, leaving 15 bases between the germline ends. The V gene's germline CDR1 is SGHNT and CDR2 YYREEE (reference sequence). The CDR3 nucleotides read TGTGCCAGCAGCTTGGAGGACAGCACAGGGCTGAACACTGAAGCTTTCTTT. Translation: CASSLEDSTGLNTEAFF.

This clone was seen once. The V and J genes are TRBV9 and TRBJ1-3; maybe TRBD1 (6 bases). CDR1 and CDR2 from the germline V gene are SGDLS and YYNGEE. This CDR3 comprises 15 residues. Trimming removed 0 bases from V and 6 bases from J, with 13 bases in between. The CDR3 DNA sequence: TGTGCCAGCAGCGTAGGTCGGACAGTCTTAAACACCATATATTTT. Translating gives CASSVGRTVLNTIYF.

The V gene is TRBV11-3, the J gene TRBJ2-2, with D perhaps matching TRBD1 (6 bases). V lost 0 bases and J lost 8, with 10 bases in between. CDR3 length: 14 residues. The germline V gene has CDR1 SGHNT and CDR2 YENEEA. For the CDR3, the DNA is TGTGCCAGCAGCTTAGATGGCAGGGGAGGGGAGCTGTTTTTT. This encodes CASSLDGRGGELFF.

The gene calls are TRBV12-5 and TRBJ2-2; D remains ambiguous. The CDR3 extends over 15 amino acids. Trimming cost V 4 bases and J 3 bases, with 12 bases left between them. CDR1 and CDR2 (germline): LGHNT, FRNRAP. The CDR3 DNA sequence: TGTGCTAGTGGTTCCCCAATAACATACACCGGGGAGCTGTTTTTT. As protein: CASGSPITYTGELFF.